Following are 8 T cell receptor beta chains from one sample sequenced in a study of T cell responses to AZD1222 COVID-19 vaccine (dated by TCRdb to 2020 to 2022). Library method: the immunoSEQ multiplex PCR assay. As stored in TCRdb, this immuneACCESS dataset retains in-frame rearrangements with V and J assigned. A fraction of the clones does not appear; measured against another copy, unresolved V genes explain less than half of the discrepancy, and the remainder lacks a known reason. This sample holds more than 110,000 clones; about nine tenths were observed only once. Clones ranked in the top ten supply approximately 3.5% of the sample. This sample's time point label indicates: about 28 days (+/-7) after the second vaccine dose. The source was peripheral blood, collected 28 days after the second AZD1222 dose. These receptors all stem from an adult who received the AZD1222 COVID-19 vaccine.

V and J are TRBV30 and TRBJ2-1, with unresolved D. The CDR3 loop spans 13 amino acids. Germline CDR1 is GTSNPN and CDR2 is SVGIG (reference sequence). V dropped 3 bases and J dropped 7 bases, with 13 bases sitting between them. The CDR3 spells CAWRRPDLNEQFF. The CDR3 DNA sequence: TGTGCCTGGAGGAGACCAGATCTAAATGAGCAGTTCTTC. Full variable domain (remainder filled in from reference TRBV30 and TRBJ2-1): SQTIHQWPATLVQPVGSPLSLECTVEGTSNPNLYWYRQAAGRGLQLLFYSVGIGQISSEVPQNLSASRPQDRQFILSSKKLLLSDSGFYLCAWRRPDLNEQFFGPGTRLTVL.

This chain joins TRBV5-4 and TRBJ2-1; a weak D match, TRBD1 (5 bases). V shed 3 bases and J shed 2 bases, with 12 bases lying between them. Germline CDR1 and CDR2: SGHNT and YYREEE (reference sequence). The CDR3 sequence is 15 residues long. The CDR3 region has the DNA TGTGCCAGCAGCTCCGTGGACAAACCCTACAATGAGCAGTTCTTC. Translated, it gives CASSSVDKPYNEQFF. Filled out from reference TRBV5-4 and TRBJ2-1, the complete variable domain reads ETGVTQSPTHLIKTRGQQVTLRCSSQSGHNTVSWYQQALGQGPQFIFQYYREEENGRGNFPPRFSGLQFPNYSSELNVNALELDDSALYLCASSSVDKPYNEQFFGPGTRLTVL.

The chain combines TRBV19 with TRBJ1-5; 10 bases agree with TRBD1. Germline-derived CDR1 and CDR2 are LNHDA and SQIVND (reference sequence). The CDR3 runs 14 residues. V gave up 7 bases and J gave up 7 bases; unmatched junction bases: 7. CDR3 protein: CASKRQGARQPQHF. CDR3 in DNA: TGTGCCAGTAAGAGACAGGGGGCAAGGCAGCCCCAGCATTTT.

This chain connects TRBV4-3 to TRBJ2-1; no definite D call. CDR3 length: 15 residues. V lost 0 bases to trimming and J lost 7 bases, with 13 bases between them. Germline values: CDR1 LGHNA, CDR2 YSLEER. CDR3 DNA: TGCGCCAGCAGCCAAGAGACCCGAACATTGAATGAGCAGTTCTTC. It encodes CASSQETRTLNEQFF.

This chain joins TRBV11-2 and TRBJ2-7, with 12 positions matching TRBD2. CDR1 SGHAT and CDR2 FQNNGV come from the germline V gene. The CDR3 is made up of 16 amino acids. The junction had 11 bases not matched to a gene; V was cut back by 0 bases and J by 11 bases. CDR3 loop: CASSLEAGTSGPGEYF. DNA for the CDR3: TGTGCCAGCAGCTTAGAGGCCGGGACTAGCGGGCCTGGGGAGTACTTC.

This chain links TRBV13 with TRBJ1-2, with D perhaps matching TRBD1 (5 bases). The CDR3 runs 16 residues. Trimming left V 4 bases short and J 5 bases short, with 20 bases between. In germline, CDR1 is PRHDT, CDR2 FYEKMQ (reference sequence). The CDR3 bases are TGTGCCAGCAGCTCCCCCGGGACTGACCAAATTTATGGCTACACCTTC. Protein product: CASSSPGTDQIYGYTF.

The J gene is TRBJ1-6, the V gene TRBV2, with 9 bases aligning to TRBD1. Germline V gene lookup returns CDR1 SNHLY and CDR2 FYNNEI. The CDR3 has 14 amino acids. The V gene end was trimmed by 4 bases and the J gene end by 9 bases; junction bases not matched to a gene: 4. The CDR3 reads CASSGETGGSPLHF. As DNA, the CDR3 is TGTGCCAGCAGTGGAGAGACAGGGGGTTCACCCCTCCACTTT.

The chain joins TRBV27 to TRBJ2-7, with 8 bases aligning to TRBD2. The length of the CDR3 is 16 residues. Trimming removed 6 bases from V and 5 bases from J; junction bases left unmatched: 15. CDR1 MNHEY and CDR2 SMNVEV come from the germline V gene (reference sequence). The CDR3 DNA reads as TGTGCCAGCAGCTCTCCGTTAGCGGGATTTGGCCACGAGCAGTACTTC. Protein: CASSSPLAGFGHEQYF.